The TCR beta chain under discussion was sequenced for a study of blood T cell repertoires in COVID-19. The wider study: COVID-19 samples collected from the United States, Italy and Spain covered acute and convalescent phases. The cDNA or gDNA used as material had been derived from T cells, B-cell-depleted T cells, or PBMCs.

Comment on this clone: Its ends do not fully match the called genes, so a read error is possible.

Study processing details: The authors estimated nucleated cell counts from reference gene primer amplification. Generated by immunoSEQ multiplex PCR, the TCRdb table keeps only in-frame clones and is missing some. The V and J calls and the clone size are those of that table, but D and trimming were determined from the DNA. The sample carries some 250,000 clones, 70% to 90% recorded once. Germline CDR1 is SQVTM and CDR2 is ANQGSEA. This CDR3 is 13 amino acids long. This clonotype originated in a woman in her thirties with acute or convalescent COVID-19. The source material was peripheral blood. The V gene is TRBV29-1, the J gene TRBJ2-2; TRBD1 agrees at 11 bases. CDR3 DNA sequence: TGCAGTGTTGGGACAGGGGGGGCCGGGGAGCTGTTTTTT. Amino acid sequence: CSVGTGGAGELFF.